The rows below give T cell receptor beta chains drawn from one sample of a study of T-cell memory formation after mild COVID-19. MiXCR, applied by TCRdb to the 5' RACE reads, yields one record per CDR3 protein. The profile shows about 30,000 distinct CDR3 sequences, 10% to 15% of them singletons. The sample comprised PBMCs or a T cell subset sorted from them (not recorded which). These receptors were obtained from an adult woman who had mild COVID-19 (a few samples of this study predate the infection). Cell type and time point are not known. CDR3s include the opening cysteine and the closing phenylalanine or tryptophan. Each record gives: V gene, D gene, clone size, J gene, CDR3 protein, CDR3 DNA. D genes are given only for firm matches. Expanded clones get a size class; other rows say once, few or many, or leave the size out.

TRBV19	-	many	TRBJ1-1	CASTEQMNTEAFF	TGTGCCAGTACCGAACAGATGAACACTGAAGCTTTCTTT
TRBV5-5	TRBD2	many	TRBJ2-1	CASSLTSAYNEQFF	TGTGCCAGCAGCTTGACTAGCGCCTACAATGAGCAGTTCTTC
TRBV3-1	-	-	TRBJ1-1	CASSLAGGGTEAFF	TGTGCCAGCAGCCTGGCGGGGGGAGGCACTGAAGCTTTCTTT
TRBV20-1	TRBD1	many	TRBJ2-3	CSARDTDRSTSTDTQYF	TGCAGTGCTAGAGATACGGACAGGAGCACTAGCACAGATACGCAGTATTTT
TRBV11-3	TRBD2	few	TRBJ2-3	CASRTSNADTQYF	TGTGCCAGCAGGACTAGCAACGCAGATACGCAGTATTTT
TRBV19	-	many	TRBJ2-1	CASSIDNRRRYNEQFF	TGTGCCAGTAGTATTGACAACCGCCGGCGGTACAATGAGCAGTTCTTC
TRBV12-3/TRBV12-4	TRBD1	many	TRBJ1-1	CASSPRQGGATEAFF	TGTGCCAGCAGTCCTAGACAGGGAGGGGCCACTGAAGCTTTCTTT
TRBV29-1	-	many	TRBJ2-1	CSASTGLRYNEQFF	TGCAGCGCATCGACAGGTTTAAGATACAATGAGCAGTTCTTC
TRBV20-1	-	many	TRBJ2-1	CSARGVTYNEQFF	TGCAGTGCTAGAGGGGTGACCTACAATGAGCAGTTCTTC
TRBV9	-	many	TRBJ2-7	CASSETVSVSEQYF	TGTGCCAGCAGCGAGACAGTATCCGTCAGCGAGCAGTACTTC
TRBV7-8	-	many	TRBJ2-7	CASSLFETQGGEQYF	TGTGCCAGCAGCTTATTTGAGACGCAGGGTGGAGAGCAGTACTTC
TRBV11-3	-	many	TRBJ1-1	CASSFTRGNTEAFF	TGTGCCAGCAGCTTCACCAGGGGGAACACTGAAGCTTTCTTT
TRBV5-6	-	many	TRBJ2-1	CASSLLRNEQFF	TGTGCCAGCAGCTTGTTGAGGAATGAGCAGTTCTTC
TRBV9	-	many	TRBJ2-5	CASSPRPGGETQYF	TGTGCCAGCAGCCCTCGACCCGGAGGAGAGACCCAGTACTTC
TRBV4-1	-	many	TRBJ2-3	CASSQEGYSTDTQYF	TGCGCCAGCAGCCAAGAAGGGTATAGCACAGATACGCAGTATTTT
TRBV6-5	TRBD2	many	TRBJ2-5	CASTARGGREETQYF	TGTGCCAGCACCGCCCGGGGGGGCCGGGAGGAGACCCAGTACTTC
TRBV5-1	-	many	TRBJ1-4	CASSLQGSGGEKLFF	TGCGCCAGCAGTTTACAGGGAAGCGGTGGGGAAAAACTGTTTTTT
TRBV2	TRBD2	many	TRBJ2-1	CASSRRPTGTSEYNEQFF	TGTGCCAGCAGCCGACGCCCTACCGGGACTAGCGAATACAATGAGCAGTTCTTC